The present T cell receptor (beta chain) was sequenced within a study of control samples from healthy donors and cancer patients. Unmatched junction bases numbered 11, after V lost 5 bases and J lost 9 bases. The CDR3 totals 16 residues. The V gene's germline CDR1 is KGHDR and CDR2 SFDVKD. Some clones are missing from TCRdb's copy, which holds only in-frame ones; the method was immunoSEQ multiplex PCR. The sample carries about 250,000 clones, over 70% recorded once. The chain joins TRBV24-1 to TRBJ2-3, with TRBD1 identical over 12 bases. This clonotype was sampled from a woman aged 55-70 years with lung cancer. Sequencing used PBMCs. In DNA, the CDR3 is TGTGCCACCAGTGGTCGGGACAGGGGGCCCCCATGGACGCAGTATTTT. Its protein is CATSGRDRGPPWTQYF.